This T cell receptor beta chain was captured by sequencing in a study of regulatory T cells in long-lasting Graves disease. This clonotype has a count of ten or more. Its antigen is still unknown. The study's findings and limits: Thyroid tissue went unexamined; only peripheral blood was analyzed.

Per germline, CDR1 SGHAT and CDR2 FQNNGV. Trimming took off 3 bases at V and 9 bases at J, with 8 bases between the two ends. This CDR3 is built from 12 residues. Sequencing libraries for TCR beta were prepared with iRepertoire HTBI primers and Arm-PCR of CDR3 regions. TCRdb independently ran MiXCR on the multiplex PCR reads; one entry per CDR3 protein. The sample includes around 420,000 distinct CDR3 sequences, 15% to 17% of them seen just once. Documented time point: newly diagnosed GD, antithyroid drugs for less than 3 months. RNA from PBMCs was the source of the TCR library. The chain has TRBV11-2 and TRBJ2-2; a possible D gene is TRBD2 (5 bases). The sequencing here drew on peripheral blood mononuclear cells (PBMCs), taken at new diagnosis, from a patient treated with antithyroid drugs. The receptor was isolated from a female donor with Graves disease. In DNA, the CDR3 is TGTGCCAGCAGCTTCGGGAAGAGGGAGCTGTTTTTT. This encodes CASSFGKRELFF.